Listed below are T cell receptor beta chains from one sample, sequenced in a study of Graves' ophthalmopathy and Graves' hyperthyroidism. In TCRdb, the multiplex PCR reads were re-called with MiXCR into one record per CDR3 protein. Of 600,000 to 950,000 distinct CDR3 sequences in the sample, 40% were seen once. Sequencing was carried out using peripheral blood. The receptors originated from an adult man with Graves' ophthalmopathy. CDR3s include the opening cysteine and the closing phenylalanine or tryptophan. A D gene is named only where the DNA matches it firmly. The size field is filled for only some rows; it gives once, few, many or a size class.

>TRBJ1-1|-|TRBV6-1|few
TGTGCCAGTCGGGAAGGGCTCCCTGAAGCTTTCTTT
CASREGLPEAFF
>TRBJ1-2|-|TRBV29-1|once
TGCAGAGTCGCCAGGGCTAACTATGGCTACACCTTC
CRVARANYGYTF
>TRBJ2-2|-|TRBV6-5|-
TGTGCCAGCAGTTACTCTCTCTTTGGTGGAGGGACCACCGGGGAGCTGTTTTTT
CASSYSLFGGGTTGELFF
>TRBJ1-6|-|TRBV10-3|few
TGTGCCAGCAGTTACCTAGGTTCAGGGGATCAACTCCACTTT
CASSYLGSGDQLHF
>TRBJ1-2|TRBD1|TRBV6-5|-
TGTGCCAGCAGTTACGCGTATACCGGGACAGGGAACTATGGCTACACCTTC
CASSYAYTGTGNYGYTF
>TRBJ1-2|-|TRBV10-2|-
TGCGCCAGCACCTACAGGCACTATGGCTACACCTTC
CASTYRHYGYTF
>TRBJ1-1|-|TRBV7-9|-
TGTGCCAGCAGCCTAGGGGCTCCTGAAGCTTTCTTT
CASSLGAPEAFF
>TRBJ2-5|TRBD2|TRBV12-3/TRBV12-4|few
TGTGCCAGCAGTTGGAGGTCCGGGGGGGGGCAAGAGACCCAGTACTTC
CASSWRSGGGQETQYF
>TRBJ1-1|-|TRBV5-1|few
TGCGCCAGCAGCTCGAGCCCGCAGGGGACTGAAGCTTTCTTT
CASSSSPQGTEAFF
>TRBJ2-2|-|TRBV25-1|-
TGTGCCACCACGGGGTACAGCAACGCGAACACCGGGGAGCTGTTTTTT
CATTGYSNANTGELFF
>TRBJ1-5|TRBD1|TRBV19|many
TGTGCCAGTGGGACAGTCCGCAATCAGCCCCAGCATTTT
CASGTVRNQPQHF
>TRBJ2-7|TRBD2|TRBV29-1|-
TGCAGCGTTGTGTGGGTCGGGGGGAAGGGTGAGCAGTACTTC
CSVVWVGGKGEQYF
>TRBJ2-5|TRBD1|TRBV2|once
TGTGCCAGCAGGACAGGGTACGATGAGACCCAGTACTTC
CASRTGYDETQYF
>TRBJ2-7|-|TRBV29-1|-
TGCAGCGTTGCCAGGGGCCGCGAGCAGTACTTC
CSVARGREQYF
>TRBJ1-6|-|TRBV6-5|-
TGTGCCAGCAGCCGGACAGAACCTTTGAGTTCACCCCTCCACTTT
CASSRTEPLSSPLHF
>TRBJ2-7|TRBD1|TRBV15|-
TGTGCCACCAGCAGAGGGACAGGGGGCGAACAGTACTTC
CATSRGTGGEQYF
>TRBJ2-7|-|TRBV29-1|many
TGCAGCGCCCGGACGGGAGAATACGAGCAGTACTTC
CSARTGEYEQYF
>TRBJ1-1|-|TRBV9|many
TGTGCCAGCAGCGTAGAGATGAACACTGAAGCTTTCTTT
CASSVEMNTEAFF
>TRBJ1-5|-|TRBV7-9|many
TGTGCCAGCAGGGGAGGGATCAATCAGCCCCAGCATTTT
CASRGGINQPQHF
>TRBJ1-5|-|TRBV7-9|-
TGTGCCAGCAGCTTTACAGGACCTCAAGAGACCCAGCATTTT
CASSFTGPQETQHF
>TRBJ1-2|-|TRBV4-3|-
TGCGCCAGCAGCCAAGACTGGCAGGAGCGCGGGGGGTATGGCTACACCTTC
CASSQDWQERGGYGYTF
>TRBJ1-6|-|TRBV2|many
TGTGCCAGCACCCGAATGGGGACTTCACCCCTCCACTTT
CASTRMGTSPLHF
>TRBJ2-7|-|TRBV2|many
TGTGCCAGCACGTCAGGGGACTACGAGCAGTACTTC
CASTSGDYEQYF
>TRBJ1-6|-|TRBV6-5|few
TGTGCCAGCAGGGCAGGGGATTCACCCCTCCACTTT
CASRAGDSPLHF
>TRBJ2-7|-|TRBV25-1|once
TGTGCCACCGTGACAAACTCCTACGGGCAGTACTTC
CATVTNSYGQYF
>TRBJ1-2|-|TRBV5-5|many
TGTGCCAGCAGCTTGCATGGGGATGGCTACACCTTC
CASSLHGDGYTF
>TRBJ1-6|-|TRBV5-1|-
TGCGCCAGCAGCGTCAGGGTACTCTCCTCAAATTCACCCCTCCACTTT
CASSVRVLSSNSPLHF
>TRBJ1-2|-|TRBV7-9|-
TGTGCCAGCAGCCAAGAAGGGAGCGGGACAAACACCTTC
CASSQEGSGTNTF
>TRBJ1-5|TRBD1|TRBV10-3|-
TGTGCCAGCAGTGGCCGGGACAGGGGGGGTCAGCCCCAGCATTTT
CASSGRDRGGQPQHF
>TRBJ1-2|-|TRBV2|-
TGTGCCAGCAGTGACAGGGTGGACTATGGCTACACCTTC
CASSDRVDYGYTF
>TRBJ1-5|-|TRBV24-1|once
TGTGCCGCCAGCAGCCATGCCCTCTCGAATCAGCCCCAGCATTTT
CAASSHALSNQPQHF
>TRBJ1-2|-|TRBV10-3|-
TGTGCCAGCAGTTCAGCAGCCCTCTATGGCTACACCTTC
CASSSAALYGYTF
>TRBJ1-1|TRBD1|TRBV15|-
TGTGCTATCAAACTGGGACAGGCTAACACTGAAGCTTTCTTT
CAIKLGQANTEAFF
>TRBJ1-1|-|TRBV6-5|many
TGTGCCAGCAGCAGCGATCGGTCTGAAGCTTTCTTT
CASSSDRSEAFF
>TRBJ1-5|TRBD1|TRBV6-2/TRBV6-3|-
TGTGCCAGCAGTTACGGGACAGTGATTAGCAATCAGCCCCAGCATTTT
CASSYGTVISNQPQHF
>TRBJ1-5|-|TRBV20-1|-
TGCAGTGCTAGCCCGGACCCTACCCACCCCCATCAGCCCCAGCATTTT
CSASPDPTHPHQPQHF
>TRBJ1-5|TRBD1|TRBV10-3|-
TGTGCCATCAGTGCACTGACAGGGGTCAATCAGCCCCAGCATTTT
CAISALTGVNQPQHF
>TRBJ2-7|-|TRBV7-2|-
TGTGCCAGCAGCCAAGCTTCCCGGGGGGCGCGATACGAGCAGTACTTC
CASSQASRGARYEQYF
>TRBJ2-7|-|TRBV20-1|-
TGCAGTGCTAGAGGCCAGTGGGAGTACGAGCAGTACTTC
CSARGQWEYEQYF
>TRBJ1-5|-|TRBV7-2|many
TGTGCCAGCAGCTCGGACAGAAGACTCAATCAGCCCCAGCATTTT
CASSSDRRLNQPQHF
>TRBJ2-5|-|TRBV29-1|-
TGCAGCGTTGAAGATAGTAACAGGACGAACCACCAAGAGACCCAGTACTTC
CSVEDSNRTNHQETQYF